This T cell receptor (beta chain) was recovered during a study of CD8 T cells in Susac syndrome. The study's findings and limits: TEMRA cells and active patients showed peak Susac CD8+ clonal expansion.

As for this clonotype: What it recognizes is unknown.

There are 13 residues in the CDR3. V gave up 5 bases and J gave up 4 bases, with 11 bases separating them. CDR1 MNHEY and CDR2 SVGAGI come from the germline V gene. It was with random hexamers that about 0.45 to 1 ug RNA was reverse transcribed. TCRdb used MiXCR to reprocess the immunoSEQ multiplex PCR reads, holding one entry per CDR3 protein. The sample lists about 140,000 distinct CDR3 sequences; over 90% were seen once. The chain is built from TRBV6-5 and TRBJ1-1; the D is unclear. This receptor was taken from a human donor with Susac syndrome. The sequencing input was CD8+ T cells from PBMCs. CDR3 DNA: TGTGCCAGCAGTCCCCTGTCGGGCACTGAAGCTTTCTTT. As protein: CASSPLSGTEAFF.